These 26 T cell receptor beta chains were sequenced from one sample in a study. TCRdb independently ran MiXCR on the 5' RACE reads; one entry per CDR3 protein. The data contain over 45,000 distinct CDR3 sequences, more than 25% of them seen just once; the ten biggest clones take up under 2.5%. Tregs were sorted as CD4+CD25+CD127-/low cells. Material: tumor-infiltrating Tregs sorted from the breast tumor. Receptors originate from a female donor with breast cancer.

This clonotype turned up a few times. V and J are TRBV6-2 or TRBV6-3 and TRBJ2-4; D unclear. The V gene lost 6 bases and the J gene lost 3 bases, with 15 bases spanning the gap. The CDR3 totals 15 residues. The germline gives CDR1 MNHEY, CDR2 SVGEGT. The CDR3 nucleotides read TGTGCCAGCAGCCCCTGGGGTAACGGCAAAAACATTCAGTACTTC. This codes for CASSPWGNGKNIQYF.

The chain recombines TRBV7-2 with TRBJ1-1; maybe TRBD1 (5 bases). Per germline, CDR1 SGHTA and CDR2 FQGNSA. V was trimmed by 5 bases and J by 5 bases, leaving 9 bases between them. The length of the CDR3 is 12 residues. The DNA of the CDR3 is TGTGCCAGCAGCGAGGGGTGGACTGAAGCTTTCTTT. This translates into CASSEGWTEAFF.

This clonotype showed up just a few times. A junction end diverges from the germline sequence, so it may reflect a read error. The V call is TRBV7-7, the J call TRBJ2-2; a weak D match, TRBD2 (5 bases). The CDR3 extends over 15 amino acids. CDR1 is SSHAT and CDR2 is FNYEAQ in the germline V gene (reference sequence). In DNA form, the CDR3 reads TGTGCTAGCAGCTTGGATCTAGGCGGGACCGGGGAGCTGTTTTTT. This gives the protein CASSLDLGGTGELFF. Together with reference TRBV7-7 and TRBJ2-2, the CDR3 gives the full variable domain: GAGVSQSPRYKVTKRGQDVTLRCDPISSHATLYWYQQALGQGPEFLTYFNYEAQPDKSGLPSDRFSAERPEGSISTLTIQRTEQRDSAMYRCASSLDLGGTGELFFGEGSRLTVL.

This clonotype is deemed medium-sized. The chain has TRBV6-6 and TRBJ2-1; D might be TRBD2 (6 bases). The V end lost 5 bases, the J end lost 4 bases, and 9 bases lay between the germline ends. Germline V gives CDR1 MNHNY, CDR2 SVGAGI (reference sequence). CDR3 length: 13 amino acids. Here the CDR3 reads CASSAGRYNEQFF. The DNA for the CDR3 is TGTGCCAGCAGTGCCGGGAGATACAATGAGCAGTTCTTC.

This sequence joins TRBV5-6 and TRBJ2-2, with 7 bases lining up with TRBD1. Germline trimming cut 2 bases from V and 4 bases from J; bases unmatched to any gene: 5. Germline-derived CDR1 and CDR2 are SGHDT and YYEEEE. This CDR3 comprises 15 residues. The CDR3 loop is CASSFWGQITGELFF. The CDR3 coding sequence is TGTGCCAGCAGCTTTTGGGGACAGATCACCGGGGAGCTGTTTTTT.

This clonotype was seen a few times. This sequence joins TRBV7-8 and TRBJ2-3; TRBD2 aligns across 8 bases. V shed 2 bases, J shed 6 bases, and the junction held 13 bases outside the gene matches. The CDR3 is 17 residues long. Germline V CDR1 and CDR2: SGHVS, FQNEAQ. Here the CDR3 DNA reads TGTGCCAGCAGCTTAAACTTAGCGGGACCGGTTGGTGATACGCAGTATTTT. Protein sequence: CASSLNLAGPVGDTQYF.

This clonotype was counted at least ten times. The gene calls are TRBV7-9 and TRBJ1-2; the D gene is possibly TRBD1 (5 bases). V lost 1 base and J lost 0, with 9 bases in between. The CDR3 is 15 amino acids. CDR1 and CDR2 (germline): SEHNR, FQNEAQ (reference sequence). The CDR3 here is CASSLGQNPNYGYTF. In nucleotides, the CDR3 is TGTGCCAGCAGCTTAGGACAGAATCCTAACTATGGCTACACCTTC. The full variable domain, rest sourced from reference TRBV7-9 and TRBJ1-2, is DTGVSQNPRHKITKRGQNVTFRCDPISEHNRLYWYRQTLGQGPEFLTYFQNEAQLEKSRLLSDRFSAERPKGSFSTLEIQRTEQGDSAMYLCASSLGQNPNYGYTFGSGTRLTVV.

The CDR3 loop is CSAPFGLADHNEQFF. CDR3 sequence (DNA): TGCAGTGCCCCCTTTGGACTAGCGGACCACAATGAGCAGTTCTTC. The rearrangement links TRBV20-1 to TRBJ2-1; 10 positions agree with TRBD2. Germline CDR1 and CDR2: DFQATT and SNEGSKA (reference sequence). The V gene end was trimmed by 6 bases and the J gene end by 5 bases; junction bases not matched to a gene: 10. This CDR3 comprises 15 residues.

The chain couples TRBV5-6 to TRBJ2-3; D uncertain. Germline CDR1 and CDR2: SGHDT and YYEEEE. Trimming took off 1 base at V and 7 bases at J, with 22 bases between the two ends. The CDR3 length is 17 residues. CDR3 DNA sequence: TGTGCCAGCAGCTTGCTCGGTGCGCGGACCCTGCTCTATACGCAGTATTTT. It codes for CASSLLGARTLLYTQYF. The full variable domain, with the rest looked up from reference TRBV5-6 and TRBJ2-3, is DAGVTQSPTHLIKTRGQQVTLRCSPKSGHDTVSWYQQALGQGPQFIFQYYEEEERQRGNFPDRFSGHQFPNYSSELNVNALLLGDSALYLCASSLLGARTLLYTQYFGPGTRLTVL.

This clonotype was observed a handful of times. The chain combines TRBV6-2 or TRBV6-3 with TRBJ1-5, with TRBD1 matching over 8 bases. Germline CDR1 MNHEY, CDR2 SVGEGT. This CDR3 has 16 amino acids. Trimming cost V 5 bases and J 2 bases; bases outside gene matches: 8. The CDR3, as DNA: TGTGCCAGCAGTCATTCCCCGGGACAGGGCAATCAGCCCCAGCATTTT. This translates into CASSHSPGQGNQPQHF.

A note on this clonotype: A single base separates this from a much larger clone, so it may be a read error. This chain links TRBV29-1 with TRBJ1-3; tentatively, D is TRBD1 (6 bases). CDR3 length equals 14 residues. CDR1 and CDR2 from the germline V gene are SQVTM and ANQGSEA. This CDR3 reads CGVVPGARGNTIYF. CDR3 DNA: TGCGGCGTTGTTCCGGGGGCGAGAGGAAACACCATATATTTT.

On this clonotype: This could be a read error, since a much larger clone is one nucleotide away. The rearrangement uses TRBV11-3 and TRBJ2-1; no firm D call. Germline V CDR1 and CDR2: SGHNT, YENEEA. There are 12 residues in the CDR3. The CDR3 DNA is TGTGCCAGCAGCTTAGGATACAGTGAGCAGTTCTTC. Amino acid sequence: CASSLGYSEQFF.

V is TRBV5-6 and J is TRBJ2-5; 7 nucleotides line up with TRBD1. The CDR3 sequence is 16 residues long. Germline CDR1 SGHDT, CDR2 YYEEEE. Losses at the gene ends were 4 bases for V and 5 bases for J; bases not matched to a gene: 14. CDR3 sequence (DNA): TGTGCCAGCAGCGATCTGCGGACAGGACCGACGGAGACCCAGTACTTC. As protein: CASSDLRTGPTETQYF.

About this clonotype itself: Since the CDR3 does not end with the conserved phenylalanine or tryptophan, this likely comes from a read error. The chain employs TRBV11-3 and TRBJ2-3; D is perhaps TRBD2 (5 bases). CDR1 SGHNT and CDR2 YENEEA come from the germline V gene. The V end lost 0 bases, the J end lost 2 bases, and 6 bases lay between the germline ends. The CDR3 runs to 14 residues. CDR3 residues: CASSLDGNTDTQYL. The CDR3 region has the DNA TGTGCCAGCAGCTTAGACGGGAACACAGATACGCAGTATCTT.

This clonotype was counted a few times. The V gene is TRBV15, the J gene TRBJ2-1; D uncertain. The CDR3 consists of 14 residues. Trimming removed 2 bases at V and 0 bases at J, with 5 bases between. Per germline, CDR1 LNHNV and CDR2 YYDKDF (reference sequence). CDR3 coding DNA: TGTGCCACCAGCAGACAGAGCTCCTACAATGAGCAGTTCTTC. As protein: CATSRQSSYNEQFF.

Comment on this clonotype: Mismatch with germline at one junction end may stem from a read error. The chain employs TRBV27 and TRBJ2-4; a possible D gene is TRBD1 (6 bases). The CDR3 is 16 amino acids. Germline CDR1 is MNHEY and CDR2 is SMNVEV (reference sequence). CDR3 loop: CASEATGHQAKNIQYF. The CDR3 DNA reads as TGTGCCAGCGAGGCAACGGGACACCAAGCCAAAAACATTCAGTACTTT.

The gene calls are TRBV7-2 and TRBJ1-4, with TRBD1 matching over 11 bases. Trimming at V came to 5 bases and at J to 5 bases, leaving 4 bases not matched to a gene. CDR1 is SGHTA, CDR2 FQGNSA, per germline. The CDR3 has 15 residues. CDR3 bases: TGTGCCAGCAGCAGGGGGACAGGGGGAAATGAAAAACTGTTTTTT. It yields the protein CASSRGTGGNEKLFF.

The sample holds a few counts of this clonotype. The chain recombines TRBV7-8 with TRBJ1-6, with D unclear. Germline V gene lookup returns CDR1 SGHVS and CDR2 FQNEAQ. The ends were cut back, 5 bases at V and 3 bases at J, with 11 bases in the middle. The length of the CDR3 is 15 residues. The CDR3 is CASSPSGLYNSPLHF. CDR3 sequence (DNA): TGTGCCAGCAGCCCCTCGGGCCTCTATAATTCACCCCTCCACTTT.

This clonotype qualifies as medium-sized. The chain recombines TRBV11-3 with TRBJ1-6; D is perhaps TRBD1 (5 bases). Deletions cut 2 bases from V and 10 bases from J, with 12 bases between. Per the germline V gene, CDR1 is SGHNT and CDR2 is YENEEA. The CDR3 is made up of 14 amino acids. This chain's CDR3 is CASSLTGYGSPLHF. CDR3 nucleotides: TGTGCCAGCAGCTTAACAGGTTATGGGTCACCCCTCCACTTT.

Comment on this clonotype: The germline gene is not matched at one end of the junction; a read error may be the cause. The rearrangement joins TRBV14 to TRBJ1-1; D is ambiguous. CDR1 is SGHDN and CDR2 is FVKESK in the germline V gene. The CDR3 is 14 amino acids. The chain's CDR3 is CASSLPDWNTEALF. The CDR3 DNA is TGTGCCAGCAGCCTCCCGGACTGGAACACTGAAGCTCTCTTT. Full variable domain (missing parts from reference TRBV14 and TRBJ1-1): EAGVTQFPSHSVIEKGQTVTLRCDPISGHDNLYWYRRVMGKEIKFLLHFVKESKQDESGMPNNRFLAERTGGTYSTLKVQPAELEDSGVYFCASSLPDWNTEALFGQGTRLTVV.

This clonotype was recorded many times. The chain joins TRBV2 to TRBJ1-6; TRBD1 agrees at 7 bases. Trimming cost V 6 bases and J 7 bases; bases outside gene matches: 6. The CDR3 is made up of 14 amino acids. CDR1 is SNHLY and CDR2 is FYNNEI in the germline V gene. CDR3 sequence: CASSSGTENSPLHF. The DNA for the CDR3 is TGTGCCAGCAGCTCGGGGACAGAGAATTCACCCCTCCACTTT.

The rearrangement uses TRBV7-9 and TRBJ1-3, with D unclear. Germline CDR1 and CDR2: SEHNR and FQNEAQ (reference sequence). V lost 5 bases and J 9 bases, leaving 8 bases between the germline ends. The CDR3 consists of 11 residues. This CDR3 reads CASSHEGTIYF. CDR3 in DNA: TGTGCCAGCAGCCATGAGGGCACCATATATTTT.

This clonotype was counted between two and nine times. The chain is built from TRBV7-6 and TRBJ2-5; D is unclear. Per germline, CDR1 SGHVS and CDR2 FNYEAQ. Deletions cut 5 bases from V and 0 bases from J, with 7 bases between. The CDR3 runs 13 residues. In DNA form, the CDR3 reads TGTGCCAGCAGCCTTACCCACCAAGAGACCCAGTACTTC. It translates to CASSLTHQETQYF.

This clonotype showed up many times. The DNA of the CDR3 is TGTGCCAGCAGCTCGGAGGCCCGGCCAGATACGCAGTATTTT. Translated, it gives CASSSEARPDTQYF. The chain links TRBV5-5 to TRBJ2-3; TRBD2 might be the D (5 bases). There are 14 residues in the CDR3. Germline CDR1 is SGHKS and CDR2 is YYEKEE (reference sequence). V dropped 3 bases and J dropped 4 bases, with 12 bases sitting between them.

Comments on this clonotype: A read error may be the cause here, since a much bigger clone is one base away. The chain is built from TRBV12-3 or TRBV12-4 and TRBJ2-5; TRBD2 is a possible D gene (5 bases). The length of the CDR3 is 15 residues. For the CDR3, the DNA is TGTGCCGGCAGTTTACGGGGAGAGATTGAAGAGACCCAGTACTTC. It is translated as CAGSLRGEIEETQYF.

This clonotype was seen ten or more times. The chain has TRBV3-1 and TRBJ2-7; no definite D call. This CDR3 region has 12 residues. Trimming stripped 1 base from V and 5 bases from J, with 6 bases between. Germline values: CDR1 LGHDT, CDR2 YNNKEL (reference sequence). The CDR3 loop reads CASSQGRNEQYF. For the CDR3, the DNA is TGTGCCAGCAGCCAAGGTCGCAACGAGCAGTACTTC.